Listed below are T cell receptor beta chains from one sample, sequenced in a study of T cell responses to AZD1222 COVID-19 vaccine. Repertoires were generated with immunoSEQ multiplex PCR, while TCRdb's copy carries only in-frame clones and drops some. The data contain about 110,000 clones, roughly nine tenths of them seen just once; the ten biggest clones take up roughly 1.1%. The source was peripheral blood, collected on day 0 of AZD1222 vaccination. The receptors originated from an adult in good health. CDR3s include the opening cysteine and the closing phenylalanine or tryptophan. A D gene is named only where the DNA matches it firmly. A clone size is listed for some rows: how often the clone was seen (once, few, many), or a class if it is expanded.

v_gene: TRBV5-6; abundance: NA; d_gene: NA; j_gene: TRBJ1-2; CDR3aa: CASSLGERYGYTF; CDR3nt: TGTGCCAGCAGCTTGGGAGAGAGATATGGCTACACCTTC
v_gene: TRBV7-2; abundance: NA; d_gene: NA; j_gene: TRBJ1-5; CDR3aa: CASSFRGANQPQHF; CDR3nt: TGTGCCAGCAGCTTTAGGGGGGCCAATCAGCCCCAGCATTTT
v_gene: TRBV2; abundance: NA; d_gene: TRBD1; j_gene: TRBJ1-1; CDR3aa: CASRRPQGGTEAFF; CDR3nt: TGTGCCAGCAGGAGACCTCAGGGGGGCACTGAAGCTTTCTTT
v_gene: TRBV18; abundance: NA; d_gene: NA; j_gene: TRBJ1-3; CDR3aa: CASSPNTDVKNTIYF; CDR3nt: TGTGCCAGCTCACCAAATACGGACGTGAAAAACACCATATATTTT
v_gene: TRBV2; abundance: NA; d_gene: NA; j_gene: TRBJ1-1; CDR3aa: CASVAQGLNTEAFF; CDR3nt: TGTGCCAGCGTAGCACAGGGTTTGAACACTGAAGCTTTCTTT
v_gene: TRBV29-1; abundance: NA; d_gene: TRBD1; j_gene: TRBJ1-2; CDR3aa: CSVRTGKYYGYTF; CDR3nt: TGCAGCGTTAGGACAGGGAAATACTATGGCTACACCTTC
v_gene: TRBV19; abundance: NA; d_gene: NA; j_gene: TRBJ2-7; CDR3aa: CASQGAYEQYF; CDR3nt: TGTGCCAGTCAAGGAGCCTACGAGCAGTACTTC
v_gene: TRBV6-5; abundance: NA; d_gene: NA; j_gene: TRBJ2-3; CDR3aa: CASRPPLLSTDTQYF; CDR3nt: TGTGCCAGCAGACCCCCCCTCCTTAGCACAGATACGCAGTATTTT
v_gene: TRBV4-2; abundance: once; d_gene: NA; j_gene: TRBJ1-1; CDR3aa: CASSQTGTTEAFF; CDR3nt: TGTGCCAGCAGCCAAACAGGGACCACTGAAGCTTTCTTT
v_gene: TRBV7-2; abundance: NA; d_gene: NA; j_gene: TRBJ1-3; CDR3aa: CASSFSVSSGNTIYF; CDR3nt: TGTGCCAGCAGCTTTTCGGTGAGCTCTGGAAACACCATATATTTT
v_gene: TRBV5-1; abundance: NA; d_gene: NA; j_gene: TRBJ2-2; CDR3aa: CASSLVALSTGELFF; CDR3nt: TGCGCCAGCAGCTTGGTTGCATTAAGCACCGGGGAGCTGTTTTTT
v_gene: TRBV18; abundance: NA; d_gene: NA; j_gene: TRBJ2-7; CDR3aa: CASSPERGPYEQYF; CDR3nt: TGTGCCAGCTCACCAGAAAGGGGCCCCTACGAGCAGTACTTC
v_gene: TRBV6-5; abundance: NA; d_gene: TRBD1; j_gene: TRBJ1-2; CDR3aa: CEEDRAPFAYGYTF; CDR3nt: TGTGAAGAGGACAGGGCCCCATTTGCCTATGGCTACACCTTC
v_gene: TRBV19; abundance: NA; d_gene: NA; j_gene: TRBJ1-5; CDR3aa: CASSYTGQPQHF; CDR3nt: TGTGCCAGTAGTTATACAGGGCAGCCCCAGCATTTT
v_gene: TRBV7-9; abundance: once; d_gene: NA; j_gene: TRBJ2-2; CDR3aa: CASSSPTVAGELFF; CDR3nt: TGTGCCAGCAGCTCGCCGACAGTCGCCGGGGAGCTGTTTTTT
v_gene: TRBV29-1; abundance: NA; d_gene: NA; j_gene: TRBJ1-1; CDR3aa: CSAGGGAGTEAFF; CDR3nt: TGCAGCGCCGGGGGGGGCGCGGGCACTGAAGCTTTCTTT
v_gene: TRBV5-5; abundance: NA; d_gene: NA; j_gene: TRBJ1-6; CDR3aa: CASSLAGINSPLHF; CDR3nt: TGTGCCAGCAGCTTGGCGGGGATTAATTCACCCCTCCACTTT
v_gene: TRBV6-2/TRBV6-3; abundance: NA; d_gene: TRBD2; j_gene: TRBJ2-3; CDR3aa: CASRYRLAGTDTQYF; CDR3nt: TGTGCCAGCAGATACCGCCTAGCGGGGACAGATACGCAGTATTTT
v_gene: TRBV19; abundance: NA; d_gene: NA; j_gene: TRBJ2-3; CDR3aa: CASSLGISTDTQYF; CDR3nt: TGTGCCAGTAGTCTCGGTATTTCTACAGATACGCAGTATTTT
v_gene: TRBV5-5; abundance: NA; d_gene: NA; j_gene: TRBJ1-4; CDR3aa: CASSLVIGTGGEKLFF; CDR3nt: TGTGCCAGCAGCTTGGTAATTGGGACCGGAGGCGAAAAACTGTTTTTT
v_gene: TRBV20-1; abundance: NA; d_gene: TRBD1; j_gene: TRBJ2-2; CDR3aa: CSASNPGGTGELFF; CDR3nt: TGCAGTGCTAGTAATCCAGGGGGCACCGGGGAGCTGTTTTTT
v_gene: TRBV9; abundance: NA; d_gene: TRBD2; j_gene: TRBJ2-7; CDR3aa: CASSSEALAGSYEQYF; CDR3nt: TGTGCCAGCAGCTCCGAGGCACTAGCGGGCTCCTACGAGCAGTACTTC
v_gene: TRBV6-6; abundance: once; d_gene: TRBD1; j_gene: TRBJ1-1; CDR3aa: CASRDRGDTEAFF; CDR3nt: TGTGCCAGCCGGGACAGGGGGGACACTGAAGCTTTCTTT
v_gene: TRBV3-1/TRBV3-2; abundance: NA; d_gene: TRBD1; j_gene: TRBJ2-3; CDR3aa: CASSQDLGQGRNTQYF; CDR3nt: TGTGCCAGCAGCCAAGACTTGGGACAGGGTAGGAATACGCAGTATTTT
v_gene: TRBV12-3/TRBV12-4; abundance: NA; d_gene: NA; j_gene: TRBJ2-7; CDR3aa: CASSPKGYEQYF; CDR3nt: TGTGCCAGCAGCCCGAAGGGATACGAGCAGTACTTC
v_gene: TRBV6-1; abundance: few; d_gene: NA; j_gene: TRBJ2-7; CDR3aa: CASTEAVNYEQYF; CDR3nt: TGTGCCAGCACTGAAGCCGTTAATTACGAGCAGTACTTC
v_gene: TRBV18; abundance: NA; d_gene: NA; j_gene: TRBJ1-2; CDR3aa: CASSPPTESYGYTF; CDR3nt: TGTGCCAGCTCACCCCCGACAGAATCCTATGGCTACACCTTC
v_gene: TRBV21-1; abundance: NA; d_gene: NA; j_gene: TRBJ1-3; CDR3aa: CASRKDRGQNTIYF; CDR3nt: TGTGCCAGCAGGAAAGACAGGGGGCAAAACACCATATATTTT
v_gene: TRBV19; abundance: NA; d_gene: TRBD1; j_gene: TRBJ2-3; CDR3aa: CASSIPRTGEDTQYF; CDR3nt: TGTGCCAGTAGTATCCCCCGGACAGGGGAGGATACGCAGTATTTT
v_gene: TRBV27; abundance: once; d_gene: NA; j_gene: TRBJ2-7; CDR3aa: CASSPADRYEQYF; CDR3nt: TGTGCCAGCAGCCCCGCAGATAGGTACGAGCAGTACTTC
v_gene: TRBV3-1/TRBV3-2; abundance: NA; d_gene: NA; j_gene: TRBJ1-6; CDR3aa: CASSLGPVDNSPLHF; CDR3nt: TGTGCCAGCAGCCTCGGCCCGGTAGATAATTCACCCCTCCACTTT
v_gene: TRBV6-2/TRBV6-3; abundance: few; d_gene: TRBD1; j_gene: TRBJ2-7; CDR3aa: CASSYVTGGSRDYEQYF; CDR3nt: TGTGCCAGCAGTTACGTGACAGGGGGCTCGAGGGACTACGAGCAGTACTTC
v_gene: TRBV18; abundance: once; d_gene: NA; j_gene: TRBJ2-5; CDR3aa: CASSPNIQETQYF; CDR3nt: TGTGCCAGCTCACCAAACATCCAAGAGACCCAGTACTTC
v_gene: TRBV6-5; abundance: NA; d_gene: NA; j_gene: TRBJ2-3; CDR3aa: CASNRIASSTDTQYF; CDR3nt: TGTGCCAGCAATCGGATTGCCTCTAGCACAGATACGCAGTATTTT
v_gene: TRBV7-6; abundance: NA; d_gene: NA; j_gene: TRBJ2-2; CDR3aa: CASSLASTGAGGELFF; CDR3nt: TGTGCCAGCAGCTTAGCATCAACGGGAGCTGGCGGGGAGCTGTTTTTT
v_gene: TRBV27; abundance: NA; d_gene: NA; j_gene: TRBJ1-2; CDR3aa: CASSLSYSNYGYTF; CDR3nt: TGTGCCAGCAGTTTATCGTACAGCAACTATGGCTACACCTTC
v_gene: TRBV7-2; abundance: once; d_gene: TRBD1; j_gene: TRBJ1-2; CDR3aa: CASQQGLGYTF; CDR3nt: TGTGCCAGCCAACAGGGGCTGGGCTACACCTTC
v_gene: TRBV10-3; abundance: NA; d_gene: NA; j_gene: TRBJ2-7; CDR3aa: CAISAGAPSYEQYF; CDR3nt: TGTGCCATCAGTGCGGGAGCCCCCTCCTACGAGCAGTACTTC
v_gene: TRBV4-1; abundance: NA; d_gene: NA; j_gene: TRBJ2-7; CDR3aa: CASSQDSRAGEQYF; CDR3nt: TGCGCCAGCAGCCAAGATAGTAGGGCGGGGGAGCAGTACTTC
v_gene: TRBV28; abundance: NA; d_gene: TRBD1; j_gene: TRBJ2-7; CDR3aa: CATQFTVAGGAHEQYF; CDR3nt: TGTGCCACCCAGTTTACGGTGGCAGGGGGTGCCCACGAGCAGTACTTC
v_gene: TRBV5-1; abundance: NA; d_gene: NA; j_gene: TRBJ1-2; CDR3aa: CASSGGPGRPNYGYTF; CDR3nt: TGCGCCAGCAGCGGGGGCCCGGGACGGCCCAACTATGGCTACACCTTC
v_gene: TRBV5-1; abundance: NA; d_gene: TRBD2; j_gene: TRBJ2-2; CDR3aa: CASSRGANTGELFF; CDR3nt: TGCGCCAGCAGTCGGGGGGCGAACACCGGGGAGCTGTTTTTT
v_gene: TRBV30; abundance: NA; d_gene: TRBD2; j_gene: TRBJ2-3; CDR3aa: CAWSVGVLAGKVDTQYF; CDR3nt: TGTGCCTGGAGTGTAGGGGTTCTAGCGGGAAAGGTAGATACGCAGTATTTT
v_gene: TRBV6-7; abundance: NA; d_gene: NA; j_gene: TRBJ1-4; CDR3aa: CASSYNRDPNEKLFF; CDR3nt: TGTGCCAGCAGCTATAACAGGGACCCCAATGAAAAACTGTTTTTT
v_gene: TRBV15; abundance: NA; d_gene: NA; j_gene: TRBJ1-6; CDR3aa: CATSRDEGDFNSPLHF; CDR3nt: TGTGCCACCAGCAGAGATGAAGGGGACTTCAATTCACCCCTCCACTTT
v_gene: TRBV19; abundance: once; d_gene: TRBD1; j_gene: TRBJ2-1; CDR3aa: CASSTTGSSYNEQFF; CDR3nt: TGTGCCAGTAGTACGACAGGGAGCTCCTACAATGAGCAGTTCTTC
v_gene: TRBV6-5; abundance: NA; d_gene: NA; j_gene: TRBJ1-5; CDR3aa: CASSYSAGFQPQHF; CDR3nt: TGTGCCAGCAGTTACTCGGCAGGGTTTCAGCCCCAGCATTTT
v_gene: TRBV10-1; abundance: NA; d_gene: NA; j_gene: TRBJ1-1; CDR3aa: CASSEGPDSREYTEAFF; CDR3nt: TGCGCCAGCAGTGAGGGACCCGACTCCAGGGAGTACACTGAAGCTTTCTTT
v_gene: TRBV19; abundance: NA; d_gene: TRBD1; j_gene: TRBJ1-2; CDR3aa: CASSAQQGNYGYTF; CDR3nt: TGTGCCAGTAGTGCGCAACAGGGGAACTATGGCTACACCTTC
v_gene: TRBV18; abundance: NA; d_gene: NA; j_gene: TRBJ1-4; CDR3aa: CASRGAVSNEKLFF; CDR3nt: TGTGCCAGCCGGGGAGCGGTGTCAAATGAAAAACTGTTTTTT
v_gene: TRBV9; abundance: NA; d_gene: NA; j_gene: TRBJ1-2; CDR3aa: CASSGAPIGYSYGYTF; CDR3nt: TGTGCCAGCAGCGGAGCCCCTATAGGCTACTCCTATGGCTACACCTTC
v_gene: TRBV4-2; abundance: NA; d_gene: NA; j_gene: TRBJ1-4; CDR3aa: CASSQVGGTNEKLFF; CDR3nt: TGTGCCAGCAGCCAGGTTGGTGGGACTAATGAAAAACTGTTTTTT
v_gene: TRBV29-1; abundance: NA; d_gene: NA; j_gene: TRBJ2-1; CDR3aa: CSAPDASRGNEQFF; CDR3nt: TGCAGCGCTCCTGATGCGAGCCGTGGAAATGAGCAGTTCTTC
v_gene: TRBV6-6; abundance: NA; d_gene: NA; j_gene: TRBJ1-1; CDR3aa: CASGVGSTIYPEAFF; CDR3nt: TGTGCCAGCGGTGTGGGTTCCACAATCTATCCTGAAGCTTTCTTT
v_gene: TRBV14; abundance: NA; d_gene: NA; j_gene: TRBJ2-7; CDR3aa: CASSQGMSLNYEQYF; CDR3nt: TGTGCCAGCAGCCAAGGCATGAGCCTAAACTACGAGCAGTACTTC
v_gene: TRBV5-5; abundance: NA; d_gene: NA; j_gene: TRBJ1-2; CDR3aa: CASSRSEGYTF; CDR3nt: TGTGCCAGCAGCCGTTCCGAGGGCTACACCTTC
v_gene: TRBV21-1; abundance: NA; d_gene: NA; j_gene: TRBJ1-1; CDR3aa: CASSSTGSGTEAFF; CDR3nt: TGTGCCAGCAGCTCAACGGGGTCAGGGACTGAAGCTTTCTTT
v_gene: TRBV5-1; abundance: NA; d_gene: NA; j_gene: TRBJ1-2; CDR3aa: CASSLEGSTNYGYTF; CDR3nt: TGCGCCAGCAGCTTGGAGGGTTCTACTAACTATGGCTACACCTTC
v_gene: TRBV12-2; abundance: NA; d_gene: NA; j_gene: TRBJ2-7; CDR3aa: CASRLVADRDHEQYF; CDR3nt: TGTGCAAGTCGCTTAGTGGCCGACAGGGACCACGAGCAGTACTTC